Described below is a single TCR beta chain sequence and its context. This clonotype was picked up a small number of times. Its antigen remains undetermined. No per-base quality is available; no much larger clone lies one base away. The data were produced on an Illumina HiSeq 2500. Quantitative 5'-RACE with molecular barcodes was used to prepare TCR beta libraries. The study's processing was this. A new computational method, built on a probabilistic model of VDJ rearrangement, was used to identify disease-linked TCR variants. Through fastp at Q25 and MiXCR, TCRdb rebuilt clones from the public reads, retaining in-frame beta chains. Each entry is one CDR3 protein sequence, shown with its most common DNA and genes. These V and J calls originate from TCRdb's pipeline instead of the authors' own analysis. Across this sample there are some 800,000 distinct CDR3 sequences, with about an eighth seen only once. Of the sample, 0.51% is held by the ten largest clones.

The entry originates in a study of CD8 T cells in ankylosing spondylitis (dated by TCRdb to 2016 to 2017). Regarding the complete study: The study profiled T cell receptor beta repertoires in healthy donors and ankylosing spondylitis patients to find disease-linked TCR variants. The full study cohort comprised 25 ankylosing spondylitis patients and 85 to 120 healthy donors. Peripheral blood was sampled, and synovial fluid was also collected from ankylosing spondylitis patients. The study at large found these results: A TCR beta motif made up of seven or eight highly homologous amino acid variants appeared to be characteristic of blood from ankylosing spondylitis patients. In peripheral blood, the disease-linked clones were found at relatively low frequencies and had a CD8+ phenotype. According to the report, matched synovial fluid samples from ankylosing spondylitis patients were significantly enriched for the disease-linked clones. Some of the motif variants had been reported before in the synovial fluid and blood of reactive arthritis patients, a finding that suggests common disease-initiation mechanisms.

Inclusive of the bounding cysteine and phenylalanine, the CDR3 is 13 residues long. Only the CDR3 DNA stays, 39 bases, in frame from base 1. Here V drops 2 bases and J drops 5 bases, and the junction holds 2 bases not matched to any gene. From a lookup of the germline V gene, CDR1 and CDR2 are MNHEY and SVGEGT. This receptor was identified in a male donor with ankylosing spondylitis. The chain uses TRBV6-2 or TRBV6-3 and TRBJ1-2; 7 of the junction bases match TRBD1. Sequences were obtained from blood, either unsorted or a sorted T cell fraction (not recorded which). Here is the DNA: TGTGCCAGCAGTTACGCGGGACAGTATGGCTACACCTTC. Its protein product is CASSYAGQYGYTF.